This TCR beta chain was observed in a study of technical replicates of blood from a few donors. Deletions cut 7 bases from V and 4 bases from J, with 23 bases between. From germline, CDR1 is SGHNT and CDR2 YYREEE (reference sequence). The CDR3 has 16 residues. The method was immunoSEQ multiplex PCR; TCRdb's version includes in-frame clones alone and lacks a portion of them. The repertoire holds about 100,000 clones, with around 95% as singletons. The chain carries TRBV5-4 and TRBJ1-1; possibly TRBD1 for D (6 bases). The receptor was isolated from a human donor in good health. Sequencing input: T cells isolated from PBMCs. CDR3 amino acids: CASSLVKLQGITEAFF. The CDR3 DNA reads TGTGCCAGCTCTCTCGTCAAACTGCAGGGGATCACTGAAGCTTTCTTT.